This entry features one TCR beta chain sequence. The source of the sample is a study of blood T cell repertoires in COVID-19. Germline-derived CDR1 and CDR2 are LNHDA and SQIVND (reference sequence). With 7 bases clipped from V and 4 bases from J, the junction kept 12 bases outside the gene matches. This CDR3 region has 15 residues. Measured with immunoSEQ multiplex PCR; TCRdb has only the in-frame clones, and not every one. The profile shows 150,000 to 200,000 clones, 65% to 80% of them singletons. The sequenced sample was PBMCs or T cells enriched from blood (not recorded which). The rearrangement joins TRBV19 to TRBJ1-2, with 7 bases fitting TRBD1. This sequence originates from a woman in her forties or fifties with acute COVID-19. The CDR3 DNA reads as TGTGCCAGTAATAGCCGACAGGGAACAGTCTATGGCTACACCTTC. Its translation: CASNSRQGTVYGYTF.